Each of the 15 T cell receptor beta chains below was sequenced from the same sample in a study of identical twins. TCRdb independently ran MiXCR on the 5' RACE reads; one entry per CDR3 protein. The table includes around 340,000 distinct CDR3 sequences, over 9% detected once. The data were also submitted as part of a second study, on yellow fever vaccine responses in identical twins.

Sequenced: CD8+ T cells sorted from blood. All receptors derive from a woman younger than 30 in good health.

This clonotype showed up many times. The V call is TRBV27, the J call TRBJ2-7; D is ambiguous. Per the germline V gene, CDR1 is MNHEY and CDR2 is SMNVEV (reference sequence). This CDR3 has 15 residues. V lost 5 bases, J lost 6 bases, and 20 bases lay in between. The CDR3 loop reads CASSPFGVTLSEQYV. As DNA, the CDR3 is TGTGCCAGCAGTCCCTTTGGCGTGACTCTCTCCGAGCAGTACGTC.

This chain connects TRBV29-1 to TRBJ2-1, with D perhaps TRBD2 (5 bases). Germline CDR1 and CDR2: SQVTM and ANQGSEA. V was pared by 3 bases and J by 4 bases, with 10 bases between. The CDR3 runs to 13 residues. The CDR3 here is CSVDARVYNEQFF. The DNA for the CDR3 is TGCAGCGTTGACGCGAGGGTATACAATGAGCAGTTCTTC.

This clonotype has a handful of counts. The chain employs TRBV28 and TRBJ2-4; a weak D match, TRBD1 (5 bases). This CDR3 is built from 13 residues. Germline-derived CDR1 and CDR2 are MDHEN and SYDVKM. The V and J ends lost 6 bases and 7 bases respectively, with 13 bases between them. CDR3 in amino acids: CASSPTPGNIQYF. DNA for the CDR3: TGTGCCAGCAGCCCCACCCCAGGGAACATTCAGTACTTC.

The sample holds a few counts of this clonotype. The V and J genes are TRBV4-1 and TRBJ2-1; D not certain. The CDR3 contains 17 residues. The germline V and J ends were trimmed by 0 bases and 0 bases, with 12 bases remaining between them. Germline V lookup: CDR1 MGHRA, CDR2 YSYEKL. The CDR3 coding sequence is TGCGCCAGCAGCCAAGATCTTACACTCATCTCCTACAATGAGCAGTTCTTC. This codes for CASSQDLTLISYNEQFF.

This clonotype was seen only a few times. The chain links TRBV4-1 to TRBJ2-5; tentatively, D is TRBD1 or TRBD2 (6 bases each). Trimming cost V 3 bases and J 4 bases, with 21 bases left between them. CDR3 length equals 17 residues. Germline loops: CDR1 MGHRA, CDR2 YSYEKL. CDR3 amino acids: CASSQDPRVGGPETQYF. The CDR3, as DNA: TGCGCCAGCAGCCAGGATCCTCGTGTCGGGGGCCCAGAGACCCAGTACTTC.

This clonotype showed up just a few times. This chain connects TRBV20-1 to TRBJ1-2; D unclear. Germline V CDR1 and CDR2: DFQATT, SNEGSKA (reference sequence). CDR3 length: 15 amino acids. V lost 5 bases to trimming and J lost 5 bases, with 21 bases between them. The CDR3 loop reads CSALLDTRQIYGYTF. Here the CDR3 DNA reads TGCAGTGCTCTACTCGACACTCGTCAAATTTATGGCTACACCTTC.

This clonotype was counted many times. The chain has TRBV12-3 or TRBV12-4 and TRBJ2-3; D not resolved. With 6 bases removed from V and 1 base from J, the gap between germline ends came to 2 bases. CDR3 length equals 11 residues. The CDR3 sequence: CASRRTDTQYF. CDR3 DNA: TGTGCCAGCAGGCGCACAGATACGCAGTATTTT.

In its sample, this clonotype was seen a few times. The gene calls are TRBV10-2 and TRBJ2-1; D gene uncertain. This CDR3 comprises 16 residues. Trimming took 2 bases from V and 0 from J, leaving 11 bases between them. CDR1 and CDR2 from the germline V gene are WSHSY and SAAADI. For the CDR3, the DNA is TGCGCCAGCAGTGAGGAATACCACAGCTCCTACAATGAGCAGTTCTTC. Translation gives CASSEEYHSSYNEQFF.

V is TRBV5-1 and J is TRBJ1-2, with a possible D match to TRBD1 (6 bases). The V end lost 0 bases, the J end lost 0 bases, and 15 bases lay between the germline ends. Germline V gene data show CDR1 as SGHRS and CDR2 as YFSETQ. The CDR3 has 17 amino acids. DNA of the CDR3: TGCGCCAGCAGCTTGGAAAAGGGGGTACTCTCTAACTATGGCTACACCTTC. This sequence encodes CASSLEKGVLSNYGYTF.

The genes are TRBV20-1 and TRBJ1-1; possible D gene TRBD1, 5 bases. The CDR3 runs to 14 residues. Germline CDR1 reads DFQATT; CDR2 reads SNEGSKA (reference sequence). V was shortened by 3 bases and J by 1 base, with 12 bases between the two germline ends. DNA for the CDR3: TGCAGTGCTAGCTGGGACGGGGAGAACACTGAAGCTTTCTTT. Its protein product is CSASWDGENTEAFF.

This chain joins TRBV7-9 and TRBJ2-3, with TRBD2 identical over 9 bases. The CDR3 contains 15 residues. The ends lost 5 bases at V and 2 bases at J; junction bases unmatched: 5. CDR1 is SEHNR and CDR2 is FQNEAQ in the germline V gene (reference sequence). The chain's CDR3 is CASSNSGGYTDTQYF. The CDR3 DNA reads as TGTGCCAGCAGCAATAGCGGGGGATACACAGATACGCAGTATTTT.

This clonotype was detected ten times or more. The chain combines TRBV24-1 with TRBJ1-1; perhaps TRBD1 as D (6 bases). CDR1 and CDR2 from the germline V gene are KGHDR and SFDVKD. Trimming took 3 bases from V and 5 from J, leaving 12 bases between them. There are 14 residues in the CDR3. The CDR3 DNA follows: TGTGCCACCAGTGATACCCGAGGGGGTACTGAAGCTTTCTTT. It translates to CATSDTRGGTEAFF.

V usage is TRBV5-1 and J usage is TRBJ1-3; no clear D gene. Trimming removed 0 bases from V and 0 bases from J, with 7 bases in between. The CDR3 length is 15 residues. The V gene's germline CDR1 is SGHRS and CDR2 YFSETQ. The CDR3 nucleotides are TGCGCCAGCAGCTTGGACAGCTACTCTGGAAACACCATATATTTT. Its translation: CASSLDSYSGNTIYF.

This clonotype was counted between two and nine times. The chain links TRBV15 to TRBJ2-6, with TRBD2 matching 12 bases. V shed 0 bases and J 5 bases; nucleotides not matched to a gene: 8. CDR1 is LNHNV, CDR2 YYDKDF, per germline (reference sequence). The CDR3 runs 19 residues. The DNA of the CDR3 is TGTGCCACCAGCAGAGATCGTATGACTAGCGGGAGCTGGGCCAACGTCCTGACTTTC. Its translation is CATSRDRMTSGSWANVLTF.

A few counts support this clonotype. The chain links TRBV7-9 to TRBJ2-3; D is uncertain. V was clipped by 4 bases and J by 3 bases, with 11 bases between them. Germline V gene sequence: CDR1 SEHNR, CDR2 FQNEAQ (reference sequence). This CDR3 is built from 14 residues. CDR3 sequence: CASSSATLTDTQYF. In nucleotides, the CDR3 is TGTGCCAGCAGCTCTGCTACACTAACAGATACGCAGTATTTT. Complete variable domain (other parts from reference TRBV7-9 and TRBJ2-3): DTGVSQNPRHKITKRGQNVTFRCDPISEHNRLYWYRQTLGQGPEFLTYFQNEAQLEKSRLLSDRFSAERPKGSFSTLEIQRTEQGDSAMYLCASSSATLTDTQYFGPGTRLTVL.